A selection of T cell receptor beta chains follows, all from one sample in a study of CD8 T cells in ankylosing spondylitis. MiXCR, applied by TCRdb to the 5' RACE reads, yields one record per CDR3 protein. In the table there are tens of thousands of distinct CDR3 sequences, roughly 30% of which are singletons. The sample taken for sequencing was blood, either unsorted or a sorted T cell fraction (not recorded which). The receptors shown here come from a male donor with ankylosing spondylitis or in good health (not recorded which). CDR3s include the opening cysteine and the closing phenylalanine or tryptophan. D genes are given only for firm matches. The listing skips clone size in some rows; elsewhere it reads once, few, many or a size class.

abundance	v_gene	len	d_gene	j_gene	CDR3aa	CDR3nt
few	TRBV24-1	12	-	TRBJ2-3	CATSDTGGTQYF	TGTGCCACCAGTGATACAGGCGGTACGCAGTATTTT
once	TRBV6-5	17	-	TRBJ1-2	CASSYSNVGGPVYGYTF	TGTGCCAGCAGTTACTCGAATGTAGGGGGTCCAGTCTATGGCTACACCTTC
many	TRBV7-9	11	-	TRBJ2-5	CASSRSETQYF	TGTGCCAGCAGCCGCTCCGAGACCCAGTACTTC
-	TRBV20-1	16	TRBD1	TRBJ1-6	CSATGDPRSYNSPLHF	TGCAGTGCCACAGGGGACCCACGCTCCTATAATTCACCCCTCCACTTT
many	TRBV20-1	12	-	TRBJ1-1	CSGFRQGTEAFF	TGCAGTGGATTTAGGCAGGGCACTGAAGCTTTCTTT
few	TRBV5-1	15	-	TRBJ2-1	CASSPTGGAIYEQFF	TGCGCCAGCAGCCCGACGGGGGGCGCAATCTATGAGCAGTTCTTC
few	TRBV5-1	12	-	TRBJ2-1	CASSWEAREQFF	TGCGCCAGCAGCTGGGAGGCAAGAGAGCAGTTCTTC
-	TRBV5-1	17	TRBD1	TRBJ1-2	CASSLLKPGQGALGYTF	TGCGCCAGCAGCTTGTTAAAACCGGGACAGGGGGCGTTGGGCTACACCTTC
many	TRBV7-3	14	TRBD1	TRBJ2-3	CASSLRQGAGTQYF	TGTGCCAGCAGCTTACGACAGGGGGCCGGTACGCAGTATTTT
-	TRBV29-1	13	-	TRBJ2-7	CSVGQRSSYEQYF	TGCAGCGTCGGACAAAGGTCCTCCTACGAGCAGTACTTC
-	TRBV6-1	15	TRBD2	TRBJ2-7	CASSRIAGGIYEQYF	TGTGCCAGCAGTCGGATAGCGGGAGGAATCTACGAGCAGTACTTC
-	TRBV20-1	15	-	TRBJ2-3	CSARFEGTTSDTQYF	TGCAGTGCTAGATTCGAAGGAACTACCTCCGATACGCAGTATTTT
few	TRBV27	12	-	TRBJ2-5	CASSGQEETQYF	TGTGCCAGCTCGGGCCAAGAAGAGACCCAGTACTTC
many	TRBV5-1	16	-	TRBJ2-5	CASSLSVVGAQETQYF	TGCGCCAGCAGCTTGTCGGTTGTGGGGGCCCAAGAGACCCAGTACTTC
-	TRBV6-1	14	-	TRBJ1-1	CASTYGGPNTEAFF	TGTGCCAGCACCTACGGGGGACCGAACACTGAAGCTTTCTTT
many	TRBV5-1	15	-	TRBJ1-5	CVRYITGDSNQPQHF	TGCGTCCGCTATATAACCGGAGATAGCAATCAGCCCCAGCATTTT
many	TRBV20-1	15	TRBD2	TRBJ2-3	CSAAGDLSSTDTQYF	TGCAGTGCCGCGGGGGACCTAAGTAGCACAGATACGCAGTATTTT
-	TRBV20-1	11	-	TRBJ1-6	CSARDQSPLHF	TGCAGTGCTAGAGACCAATCACCCCTCCACTTT
-	TRBV7-9	16	-	TRBJ2-1	CASSPQVRSHWDEQFF	TGTGCCAGCAGCCCTCAGGTGCGGTCTCACTGGGATGAGCAGTTCTTC
few	TRBV12-3/TRBV12-4	14	TRBD1	TRBJ1-5	CASSPRGGNQPQHF	TGTGCCAGCAGCCCCAGGGGGGGCAATCAGCCCCAGCATTTT
-	TRBV6-5	15	-	TRBJ1-2	CASSYTAPLGYGYTF	TGTGCCAGCAGTTACACTGCCCCCCTGGGCTATGGCTACACCTTC
-	TRBV13	14	-	TRBJ1-5	CASSSRDDNQPQHF	TGTGCCAGCAGCTCAAGGGACGACAATCAGCCCCAGCATTTT
-	TRBV7-9	16	-	TRBJ1-5	CASSPIGVLASQPQHF	TGTGCCAGCAGCCCCATCGGAGTCCTAGCTAGTCAGCCCCAGCATTTT
few	TRBV3-1	12	-	TRBJ2-2	CASSSGAGELFF	TGTGCCAGCAGCTCCGGGGCCGGGGAGCTGTTTTTT
many	TRBV6-1	15	-	TRBJ1-6	CASSVQGLGISPLHF	TGTGCCAGCAGTGTACAGGGTTTAGGAATTTCACCCCTCCACTTT
-	TRBV20-1	15	TRBD1	TRBJ2-1	CSAIRGDRDINEQFF	TGCAGTGCTATAAGGGGGGACAGGGATATCAATGAGCAGTTCTTC
-	TRBV7-9	15	-	TRBJ2-3	CASSSTMNPTDTQYF	TGTGCCAGCAGCTCGACCATGAATCCCACAGATACGCAGTATTTT
few	TRBV5-1	18	-	TRBJ1-5	CASSLAPTLPGSNQPQHF	TGCGCCAGCAGCTTGGCCCCGACCCTCCCGGGTAGCAATCAGCCCCAGCATTTT
-	TRBV5-5	15	-	TRBJ2-3	CASSFYPDLTDTQYF	TGTGCCAGCAGCTTTTATCCAGACCTCACAGATACGCAGTATTTT
many	TRBV12-3/TRBV12-4	13	-	TRBJ2-3	CASSLQSTDTQYF	TGTGCCAGCAGTTTACAGTCCACAGATACGCAGTATTTT
many	TRBV5-1	14	-	TRBJ1-2	CASSLEGGSYGYTF	TGCGCCAGCAGCTTGGAGGGGGGGTCCTATGGCTACACCTTC
-	TRBV5-1	14	TRBD1	TRBJ1-6	CASSKDRGNSPLHF	TGCGCCAGCAGCAAAGACAGGGGCAATTCACCCCTCCACTTT
-	TRBV4-1	12	-	TRBJ1-3	CASSQDGITGHF	TGCGCCAGCAGCCAAGATGGGATCACTGGCCACTTT
few	TRBV5-6	14	-	TRBJ2-1	CASSLGQAGNEQFF	TGTGCCAGCAGCTTGGGACAGGCCGGGAATGAGCAGTTCTTC
-	TRBV3-1	15	-	TRBJ2-1	CASSQEVRGRSEQFF	TGTGCCAGCAGCCAAGAGGTGCGGGGCAGGAGTGAGCAGTTCTTC
-	TRBV10-3	15	-	TRBJ2-3	CAISDSGVGTDTQYF	TGTGCCATCAGTGATTCGGGAGTTGGCACAGATACGCAGTATTTT
few	TRBV5-1	15	-	TRBJ2-3	CASSLEGYGTDTQYF	TGCGCCAGCAGCTTGGAAGGGTACGGCACAGATACGCAGTATTTT
many	TRBV5-6	16	TRBD2	TRBJ2-1	CASSPLAGVVYNEQFF	TGTGCCAGCAGCCCCCTAGCGGGGGTGGTCTACAATGAGCAGTTCTTC
-	TRBV29-1	16	-	TRBJ2-1	CSVNWRDSILHNEQFF	TGCAGCGTTAATTGGCGGGACTCGATACTCCACAATGAGCAGTTCTTC
-	TRBV19	17	TRBD2	TRBJ2-1	CASSTDTGTSRIGEQFF	TGTGCCAGTAGTACTGATACCGGGACTAGCAGGATCGGTGAGCAGTTCTTC
-	TRBV5-1	14	-	TRBJ1-1	CASSGSGQNTEAFF	TGCGCCAGCAGCGGATCGGGACAAAACACTGAAGCTTTCTTT